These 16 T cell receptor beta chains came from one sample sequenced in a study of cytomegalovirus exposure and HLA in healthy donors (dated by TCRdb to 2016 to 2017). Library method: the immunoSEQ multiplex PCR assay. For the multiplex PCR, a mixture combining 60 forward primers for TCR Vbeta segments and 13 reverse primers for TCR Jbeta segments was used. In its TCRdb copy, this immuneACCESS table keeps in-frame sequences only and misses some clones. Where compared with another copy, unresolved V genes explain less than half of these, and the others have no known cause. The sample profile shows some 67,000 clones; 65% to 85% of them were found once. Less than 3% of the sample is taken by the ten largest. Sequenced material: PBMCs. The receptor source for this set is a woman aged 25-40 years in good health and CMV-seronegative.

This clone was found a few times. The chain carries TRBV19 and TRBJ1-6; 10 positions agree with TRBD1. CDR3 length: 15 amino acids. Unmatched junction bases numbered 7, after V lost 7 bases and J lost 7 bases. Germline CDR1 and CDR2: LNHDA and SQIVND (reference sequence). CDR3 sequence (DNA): TGTGCCAGTAAATTGGAGGGACAGGGGAATTCACCCCTCCACTTT. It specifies CASKLEGQGNSPLHF. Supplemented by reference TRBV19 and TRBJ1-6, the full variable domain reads DGGITQSPKYLFRKEGQNVTLSCEQNLNHDAMYWYRQDPGQGLRLIYYSQIVNDFQKGDIAEGYSVSREKKESFPLTVTSAQKNPTAFYLCASKLEGQGNSPLHFGNGTRLTVT.

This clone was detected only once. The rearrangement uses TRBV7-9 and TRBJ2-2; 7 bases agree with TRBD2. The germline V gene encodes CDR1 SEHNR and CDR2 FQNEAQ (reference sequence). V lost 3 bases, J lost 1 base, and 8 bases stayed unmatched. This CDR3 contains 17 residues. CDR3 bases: TGTGCCAGCAGCTTCCCCCGCGAGCGGGGGAACACCGGGGAGCTGTTTTTT. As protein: CASSFPRERGNTGELFF.

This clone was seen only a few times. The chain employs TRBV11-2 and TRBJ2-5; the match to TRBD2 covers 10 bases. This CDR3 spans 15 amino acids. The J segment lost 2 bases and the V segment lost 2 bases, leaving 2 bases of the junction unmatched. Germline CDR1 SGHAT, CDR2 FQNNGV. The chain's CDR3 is CASSLLAGVQETQYF. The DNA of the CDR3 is TGTGCCAGCAGCTTACTAGCGGGGGTACAAGAGACCCAGTACTTC.

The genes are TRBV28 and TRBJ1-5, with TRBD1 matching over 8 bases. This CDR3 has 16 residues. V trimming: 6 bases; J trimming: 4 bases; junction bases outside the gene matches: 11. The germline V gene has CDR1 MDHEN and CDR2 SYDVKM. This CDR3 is CASRHNRGTPNQPQHF. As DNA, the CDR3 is TGTGCCAGCAGGCATAACAGGGGGACCCCGAATCAGCCCCAGCATTTT.

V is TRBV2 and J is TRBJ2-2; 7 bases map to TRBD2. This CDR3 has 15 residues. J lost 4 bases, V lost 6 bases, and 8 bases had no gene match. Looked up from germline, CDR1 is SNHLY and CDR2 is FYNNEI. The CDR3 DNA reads TGTGCCAGCAGCGGGGGGACGCGAGCCACCGGGGAGCTGTTTTTT. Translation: CASSGGTRATGELFF. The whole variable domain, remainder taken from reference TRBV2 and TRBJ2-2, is EPEVTQTPSHQVTQMGQEVILRCVPISNHLYFYWYRQILGQKVEFLVSFYNNEISEKSEIFDDQFSVERPDGSNFTLKIRSTKLEDSAMYFCASSGGTRATGELFFGEGSRLTVL.

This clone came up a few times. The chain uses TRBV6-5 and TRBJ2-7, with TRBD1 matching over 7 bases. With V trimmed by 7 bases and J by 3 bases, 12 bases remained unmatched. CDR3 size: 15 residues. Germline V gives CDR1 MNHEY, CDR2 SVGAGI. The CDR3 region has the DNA TGTGCCAGCAACCTCGACAGGGATGGGGGCTACGAGCAGTACTTC. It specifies CASNLDRDGGYEQYF.

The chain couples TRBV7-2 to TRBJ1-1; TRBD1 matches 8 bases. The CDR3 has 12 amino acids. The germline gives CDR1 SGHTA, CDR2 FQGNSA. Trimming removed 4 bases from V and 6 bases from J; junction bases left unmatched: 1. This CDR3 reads CASSSTGAEAFF. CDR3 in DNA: TGTGCCAGCAGCTCGACAGGGGCTGAAGCTTTCTTT.

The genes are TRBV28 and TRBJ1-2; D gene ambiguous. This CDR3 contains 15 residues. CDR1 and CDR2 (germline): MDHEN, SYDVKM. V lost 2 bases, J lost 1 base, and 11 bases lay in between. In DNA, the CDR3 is TGTGCCAGCAGTTTACAGACGGGATTTAACTATGGCTACACCTTC. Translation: CASSLQTGFNYGYTF.

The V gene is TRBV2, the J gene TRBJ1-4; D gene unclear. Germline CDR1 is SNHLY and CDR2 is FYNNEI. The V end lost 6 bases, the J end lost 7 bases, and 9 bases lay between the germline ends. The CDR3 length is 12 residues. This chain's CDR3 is CASRGQVEKLFF. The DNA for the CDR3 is TGTGCCAGCAGGGGCCAGGTTGAAAAACTGTTTTTT.

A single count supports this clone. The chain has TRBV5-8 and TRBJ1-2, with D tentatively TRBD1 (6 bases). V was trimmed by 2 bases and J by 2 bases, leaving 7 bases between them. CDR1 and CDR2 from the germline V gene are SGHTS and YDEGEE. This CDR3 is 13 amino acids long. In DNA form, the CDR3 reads TGTGCCAGCAGCTTTCAGGGGAACTATGGCTACACCTTC. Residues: CASSFQGNYGYTF.

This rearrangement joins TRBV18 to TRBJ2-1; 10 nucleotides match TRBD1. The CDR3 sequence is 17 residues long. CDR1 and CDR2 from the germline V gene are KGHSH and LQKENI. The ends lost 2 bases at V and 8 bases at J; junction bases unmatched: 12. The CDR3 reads CASSPGPPGQGFHEQFF. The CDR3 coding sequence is TGTGCCAGCTCACCAGGACCCCCGGGACAGGGGTTTCATGAGCAGTTCTTC.

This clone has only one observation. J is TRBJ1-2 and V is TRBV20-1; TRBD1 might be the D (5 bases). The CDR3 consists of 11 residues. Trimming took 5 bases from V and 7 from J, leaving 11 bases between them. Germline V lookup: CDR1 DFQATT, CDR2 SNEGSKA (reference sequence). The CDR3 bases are TGCAGTGCTGTGGGGGAGGGTGGCTACACCTTC. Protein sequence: CSAVGEGGYTF.

CDR3 sequence (DNA): TGTGCCAGCAGTTACAGGCAGGGCTATGGCTACACCTTC. It yields the protein CASSYRQGYGYTF. The rearrangement uses TRBV6-5 and TRBJ1-2, with D possibly TRBD1 on 5 matching bases. Germline loops: CDR1 MNHEY, CDR2 SVGAGI. V lost 2 bases and J 4 bases, leaving 8 bases between the germline ends. This CDR3 is 13 amino acids long.

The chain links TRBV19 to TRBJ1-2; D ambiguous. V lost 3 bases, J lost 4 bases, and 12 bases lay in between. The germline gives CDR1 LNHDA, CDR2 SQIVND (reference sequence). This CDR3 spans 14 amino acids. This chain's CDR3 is CASSIDGVGYGYTF. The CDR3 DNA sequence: TGTGCCAGTAGTATTGACGGGGTTGGCTATGGCTACACCTTC.

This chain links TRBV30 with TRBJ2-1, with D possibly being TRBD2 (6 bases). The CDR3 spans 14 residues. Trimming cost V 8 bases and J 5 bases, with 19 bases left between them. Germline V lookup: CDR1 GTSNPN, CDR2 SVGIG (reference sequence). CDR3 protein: CALLVGGINNEQFF. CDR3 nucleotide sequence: TGTGCCCTGCTTGTGGGGGGTATAAACAATGAGCAGTTCTTC.

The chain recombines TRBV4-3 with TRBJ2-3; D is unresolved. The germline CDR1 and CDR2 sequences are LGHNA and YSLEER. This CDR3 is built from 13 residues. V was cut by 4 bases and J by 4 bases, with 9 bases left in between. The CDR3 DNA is TGCGCCAGCAGCCCCGATGCGGCAGATACGCAGTATTTT. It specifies CASSPDAADTQYF.